The T cell receptor (beta chain) described here comes from a study of cytomegalovirus exposure and HLA in healthy donors. Study background: From donors who were HLA-typed, an early data release held 81 million or so unique TCRs. Study results and limitations: A missense variant in DCLRE1C was later tied to TCR beta V- and J-gene trimming.

Remarks on this clone: Its specificity is not known.

The CDR3 contains 14 residues. Germline CDR1 reads KGHSH; CDR2 reads LQKENI. With 3 bases removed from V and 0 bases from J, the gap between germline ends came to 8 bases. 13 Jbeta primers and 60 Vbeta primers were used for the PCR. Data came from immunoSEQ multiplex PCR; TCRdb stores just in-frame clones and leaves some out. The sample consists of some 150,000 clones, about three quarters of them appearing once. Sample: PBMCs. This chain uses TRBV18 with TRBJ1-1; D perhaps matches TRBD1 (6 bases). The receptor comes from a woman in her thirties in good health and CMV-seronegative. The CDR3 DNA reads as TGTGCCAGCTCACCCGACAGGATGAACACTGAAGCTTTCTTT. Protein sequence: CASSPDRMNTEAFF.